One sample yielded the 3 T cell receptor beta chains listed below, sequenced in a study of blood T cell repertoires in COVID-19 (dated by TCRdb to between 2020 and 2021). The library was prepared using the immunoSEQ multiplex PCR assay. TCRdb carries this immuneACCESS record with in-frame sequences only. Its versions omit some clonotypes, under half of them owing to an unresolved V gene in the studies checked, with the rest unexplained. The sample has 100,000 or so clones on record, approximately 86% of them singletons. The leading ten clones occupy around 3% of the sample. The sequenced sample was peripheral blood. The receptor source for this set is a middle-aged man with active or convalescent COVID-19.

The chain is built from TRBV3-1 (or the pseudogene TRBV3-2) and TRBJ2-3; TRBD2 matches at 11 bases. CDR1 and CDR2 from the germline V gene are LGHDT and YNNKEL (reference sequence). The length of the CDR3 is 15 residues. The junction had 0 bases not matched to a gene; V was cut back by 3 bases and J by 1 base. The CDR3 nucleotides read TGTGCCAGCAGCCAGACTAGCGGGGGCACAGATACGCAGTATTTT. It encodes CASSQTSGGTDTQYF.

The rearrangement joins TRBV3-1 (or the pseudogene TRBV3-2) to TRBJ2-2; D not certain. Trimming cost V 1 base and J 4 bases, with 10 bases left between them. In germline, CDR1 is LGHDT, CDR2 YNNKEL (reference sequence). This CDR3 is built from 15 residues. The CDR3, as DNA: TGTGCCAGCAGCCAAGTGTTTACGGTCACCGGGGAGCTGTTTTTT. Residues: CASSQVFTVTGELFF.

The rearrangement uses TRBV3-1 (or the pseudogene TRBV3-2) and TRBJ2-4; 13 bases are shared with TRBD2. The CDR3 has 19 residues. J lost 1 base, V lost 2 bases, and 8 bases had no gene match. The germline V gene has CDR1 LGHDT and CDR2 YNNKEL (reference sequence). Here the CDR3 DNA reads TGTGCCAGCAGCCAACACGGGACTAGCGGGGCTGGGGCCAAAAACATTCAGTACTTC. It codes for CASSQHGTSGAGAKNIQYF.